The 24 T cell receptor beta chains listed next were all sequenced from one sample in a study of identical twins. TCRdb reanalysed the 5' RACE reads using MiXCR and keeps one entry per CDR3 protein. The sample includes about 790,000 distinct CDR3 sequences, around a sixth of them seen just once. This sample was also put to use in a study of T cells expressing NK-cell markers.

The sequencing input was PBMCs. These receptors were taken from a woman younger than 30 in good health.

V and J are TRBV5-1 and TRBJ2-1, with TRBD2 matching over 10 bases. Germline-derived CDR1 and CDR2 are SGHRS and YFSETQ. After removal of 5 bases from V and 1 base from J, the junction contained 6 bases not matched to a gene. The CDR3 spans 16 residues. CDR3 in amino acids: CASRPASGSSYNEQFF. DNA for the CDR3: TGCGCCAGCAGGCCCGCTAGCGGGAGTTCCTACAATGAGCAGTTCTTC.

In its sample, this clonotype was seen a few times. The chain uses TRBV10-3 and TRBJ2-7; D may be TRBD2 (5 bases). The CDR3 runs to 14 residues. Trimming took 7 bases from V and 5 from J, leaving 18 bases between them. The germline V gene has CDR1 ENHRY and CDR2 SYGVKD. The CDR3 is CAINEGSSPNEQYF. CDR3 nucleotide sequence: TGTGCCATCAATGAAGGTTCTAGCCCGAACGAGCAGTACTTC.

The rearrangement links TRBV7-2 to TRBJ2-1, with 16 positions matching TRBD2. The CDR3 runs 16 residues. J gave up 8 bases and V 5 bases, and 6 bases lay outside the gene matches. The germline gives CDR1 SGHTA, CDR2 FQGNSA. The CDR3 sequence: CASSRGLAGGQDEQFF. The CDR3 DNA reads as TGTGCCAGCAGCAGGGGACTAGCGGGAGGGCAGGATGAGCAGTTCTTC.

The genes are TRBV12-3 or TRBV12-4 and TRBJ1-2; 7 nucleotides align to TRBD1. V lost 5 bases and J lost 3; bases outside the gene matches: 3. The CDR3 consists of 13 residues. The CDR3, as DNA: TGTGCCAGCAGTCCAGGGGGACACTATGGCTACACCTTC. Amino acid sequence: CASSPGGHYGYTF.

The V gene is TRBV4-3, the J gene TRBJ2-7; no clear D. The germline gives CDR1 LGHNA, CDR2 YSLEER. Trimming cost V 5 bases and J 0 bases, with 11 bases left between them. This CDR3 has 14 amino acids. The DNA of the CDR3 is TGCGCCAGCAGCTCCGACGTGAGCTCCTACGAGCAGTACTTC. It codes for CASSSDVSSYEQYF.

This clonotype was recorded a few times. The gene calls are TRBV20-1 and TRBJ1-1; no clear D gene. This CDR3 has 11 amino acids. Germline assignment: CDR1 DFQATT and CDR2 SNEGSKA (reference sequence). Trimming took 6 bases from V and 5 from J, leaving 10 bases between them. CDR3 nucleotides: TGCAGTGCCCCGGCTCATACTGAAGCTTTCTTT. Translation gives CSAPAHTEAFF.

This clonotype turned up a few times. The chain is built from TRBV10-2 and TRBJ2-2; 11 bases are a match to TRBD2. Germline V gene sequence: CDR1 WSHSY, CDR2 SAAADI. J was trimmed by 4 bases and V by 6 bases; bases with no gene match: 4. The CDR3 extends over 15 amino acids. In DNA form, the CDR3 reads TGCGCCAGCAGCGTTAGCGGGGGGGCCACCGGGGAGCTGTTTTTT. It specifies CASSVSGGATGELFF.

There are a few counts of this clonotype. V and J are TRBV5-6 and TRBJ1-1; 8 nucleotides match TRBD1. Trimming cost V 3 bases and J 0 bases; bases outside gene matches: 16. The CDR3 has 19 amino acids. Germline V gene lookup returns CDR1 SGHDT and CDR2 YYEEEE. CDR3 amino acids: CASSSLRGGTGRLNTEAFF. The CDR3 nucleotides are TGTGCCAGCAGCTCCCTCCGGGGCGGGACAGGTCGTTTGAACACTGAAGCTTTCTTT.

The table lists this clonotype with a count of one. V gene TRBV27 combines with J gene TRBJ2-5, with TRBD2 as a possible D gene (6 bases). V was trimmed by 1 base and J by 7 bases, leaving 13 bases between them. The CDR3 sequence is 14 residues long. Germline CDR1 MNHEY, CDR2 SMNVEV (reference sequence). CDR3 DNA: TGTGCCAGCAGTTTATATAGCGACGGGGGGACCCAGTACTTC. Its translation: CASSLYSDGGTQYF.

This sequence joins TRBV5-1 and TRBJ2-2; a possible D gene is TRBD1 (6 bases). The V and J ends lost 0 bases and 2 bases respectively, with 8 bases between them. The CDR3 is 15 residues long. Looked up from germline, CDR1 is SGHRS and CDR2 is YFSETQ. The chain's CDR3 is CASSLEGVNTGELFF. Written as DNA, the CDR3 is TGCGCCAGCAGCTTGGAGGGGGTTAACACCGGGGAGCTGTTTTTT.

The rearrangement uses TRBV10-3 and TRBJ2-7; D gene ambiguous. Between the trimmed V and J ends, which lost 11 bases and 2 bases, there was a span of 16 bases. CDR1 and CDR2 from the germline V gene are ENHRY and SYGVKD. The CDR3 extends over 13 amino acids. CDR3 in DNA: TGTGCCGTCCTCAGGACGGATACCTACGAGCAGTACTTC. As protein: CAVLRTDTYEQYF.

This sequence joins TRBV7-9 and TRBJ2-7; 10 positions match TRBD2. Germline trimming cut 5 bases from V and 5 bases from J; bases unmatched to any gene: 12. Germline assignment: CDR1 SEHNR and CDR2 FQNEAQ (reference sequence). This CDR3 region has 16 residues. This CDR3 reads CASSPLTGLALHEQYF. The CDR3 region has the DNA TGTGCCAGCAGCCCACTTACGGGACTAGCGCTCCACGAGCAGTACTTC.

In this sample, this clonotype turned up many times. This sequence joins TRBV12-3 or TRBV12-4 and TRBJ2-2; the D gene could be TRBD1 or TRBD2 (5 bases each). CDR3 size: 14 residues. The V end was cut by 4 bases, the J end by 6 bases, with 12 bases between. The CDR3 here is CASSWGRGPGELFF. In DNA, the CDR3 is TGTGCCAGCAGTTGGGGACGGGGACCCGGGGAGCTGTTTTTT.

The chain employs TRBV3-1 and TRBJ2-7; D might be TRBD2 (6 bases). V lost 5 bases, J lost 13 bases, and 15 bases lay in between. Germline V CDR1 and CDR2: LGHDT, YNNKEL (reference sequence). This CDR3 region has 11 residues. CDR3 sequence (DNA): TGTGCCAGCAGCAGGACGGGGGTGACCTACTTC. Amino acids: CASSRTGVTYF.

On this clonotype itself: Compared with germline, one end of the junction differs, possibly owing to a read error. This chain joins TRBV9 and TRBJ2-3, with unresolved D. The germline CDR1 and CDR2 sequences are SGDLS and YYNGEE. CDR3 length: 14 residues. For the CDR3, the DNA is TGTGCCATCAGCGTAAGGTACATTCCAGATACGCAGTATTTT. It translates to CAISVRYIPDTQYF. Variable domain in full (rest from reference TRBV9 and TRBJ2-3): DSGVTQTPKHLITATGQRVTLRCSPRSGDLSVYWYQQSLDQGLQFLIQYYNGEERAKGNILERFSAQQFPDLHSELNLSSLELGDSALYFCAISVRYIPDTQYFGPGTRLTVL.

The V call is TRBV25-1, the J call TRBJ1-1, with a tentative D call TRBD1 (6 bases). The germline gives CDR1 MGHDK, CDR2 SYGVNS. This CDR3 spans 11 amino acids. V shed 9 bases and J shed 9 bases, with 14 bases lying between them. The CDR3 loop is CASTGGGQAFF. CDR3 DNA: TGTGCCAGTACGGGCGGGGGGCAAGCTTTCTTT.

As concerns this clonotype: One end of the junction does not line up with germline, which may come from a read error. V usage is TRBV12-3 or TRBV12-4 and J usage is TRBJ2-7; 9 bases agree with TRBD1. The length of the CDR3 is 15 residues. The CDR3 loop is CASSPRDRATYEQCF. The CDR3 coding sequence is TGTGCCAGCAGTCCTCGGGACAGGGCAACCTACGAGCAGTGCTTC.

In this sample, this clonotype turned up a few times. The chain uses TRBV7-2 and TRBJ2-1; D ambiguous. V gave up 2 bases and J gave up 10 bases, with 12 bases separating them. Germline V gives CDR1 SGHTA, CDR2 FQGNSA. The CDR3 runs to 13 residues. CDR3 DNA: TGTGCCAGCAGCTTATCCAGACCTTGGGAGCAGTTCTTC. Encoded protein: CASSLSRPWEQFF.

The rearrangement links TRBV10-3 to TRBJ2-7; D is possibly TRBD1 or TRBD2 (5 bases each). CDR3 length: 12 residues. The V end lost 3 bases, the J end lost 7 bases, and 10 bases lay between the germline ends. Germline V lookup: CDR1 ENHRY, CDR2 SYGVKD. CDR3 nucleotide sequence: TGTGCCATCAGTGATTATGGGACGGAGCAGTACTTC. Its protein is CAISDYGTEQYF.

This clonotype was seen repeatedly, ten times or more. The rearrangement links TRBV12-3 or TRBV12-4 to TRBJ2-1; 9 positions match TRBD1. CDR3 size: 15 residues. V was clipped by 1 base and J by 7 bases; unmatched bases: 5. The CDR3: CASSLGDRGINEQFF. The CDR3, as DNA: TGTGCCAGCAGTTTAGGAGACAGGGGGATAAATGAGCAGTTCTTC.

The rearrangement uses TRBV7-9 and TRBJ2-7, with 11 bases that match TRBD2. The CDR3 has 15 residues. Germline V CDR1 and CDR2: SEHNR, FQNEAQ (reference sequence). The ends lost 4 bases at V and 2 bases at J; junction bases unmatched: 4. CDR3 sequence reads: CASSSGLAAPYEQYF. The CDR3 nucleotides are TGTGCCAGCAGCTCGGGACTAGCGGCCCCCTACGAGCAGTACTTC.

The chain links TRBV6-5 to TRBJ2-4; D is undetermined. V was trimmed by 4 bases and J by 1 base, leaving 8 bases between them. Germline-derived CDR1 and CDR2 are MNHEY and SVGAGI. The CDR3 totals 14 residues. CDR3 DNA: TGTGCCAGCAGTTTTCTCAACGCCAAAAACATTCAGTACTTC. Translating gives CASSFLNAKNIQYF.

This clonotype was observed a few times. The chain couples TRBV20-1 to TRBJ1-6; D gene unclear. Germline V lookup: CDR1 DFQATT, CDR2 SNEGSKA (reference sequence). This CDR3 is built from 13 residues. V was clipped by 5 bases and J by 9 bases, with 14 bases between them. The CDR3 sequence is CSAQRVGGSPLHF. CDR3 DNA sequence: TGCAGTGCTCAAAGGGTGGGAGGTTCACCCCTCCACTTT.

This clonotype was detected only a few times. V gene TRBV7-2 combines with J gene TRBJ2-7; D remains ambiguous. CDR3 length: 13 residues. Germline V gene lookup returns CDR1 SGHTA and CDR2 FQGNSA. V was trimmed by 4 bases and J by 3 bases, leaving 10 bases between them. CDR3 sequence (DNA): TGTGCCAGCAGCTATTCGGAGAACTACGAGCAGTACTTC. Translated, it gives CASSYSENYEQYF.